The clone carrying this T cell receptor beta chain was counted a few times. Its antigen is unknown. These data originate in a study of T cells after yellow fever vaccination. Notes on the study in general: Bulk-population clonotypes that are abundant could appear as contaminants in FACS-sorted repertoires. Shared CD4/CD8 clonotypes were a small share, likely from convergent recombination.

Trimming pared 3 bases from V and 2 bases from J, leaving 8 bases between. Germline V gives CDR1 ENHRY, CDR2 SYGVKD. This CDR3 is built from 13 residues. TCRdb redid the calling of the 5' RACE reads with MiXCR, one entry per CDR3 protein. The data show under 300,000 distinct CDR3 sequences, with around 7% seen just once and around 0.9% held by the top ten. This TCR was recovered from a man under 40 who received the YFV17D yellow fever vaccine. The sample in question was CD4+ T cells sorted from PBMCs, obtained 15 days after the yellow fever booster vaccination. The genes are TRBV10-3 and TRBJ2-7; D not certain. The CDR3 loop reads CAISDGEPYEQYF. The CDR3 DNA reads TGTGCCATCAGTGACGGAGAACCCTACGAGCAGTACTTC.